Listed below are T cell receptor beta chains from one sample, sequenced in a study of blood T cell repertoires in COVID-19. Sequencing used immunoSEQ multiplex PCR; TCRdb keeps in-frame clones, though not all of them. The profile covers 43,000 or so clones, with over 90% appearing a single time and 4.5% to 7% taken by the ten largest. Sequencing used peripheral blood. All receptors derive from a human donor in a cohort sampled during active COVID-19. Each CDR3 is given with its conserved first and last residue. The D gene is left open where the match is weak. Some rows have no size entry. The others give once, few or many, or a class for an expanded clone.

clone_size j_call v_call d_call cdr3_nt cdr3_aa
few TRBJ1-6 TRBV18 TRBD1 TGTGCCAGCTCACTAGTCGACAGGGATTCACCCCTCCACTTT CASSLVDRDSPLHF
NA TRBJ2-7 TRBV6-5 TRBD1 TGTGCCAGCAGTTACACAAACACAGGGGGCTACGAGCAGTACTTC CASSYTNTGGYEQYF
NA TRBJ2-1 TRBV30 TRBD1 TGTGCCTGGAGTCTTCGACAGGGATCTCCTTATTACAATGAGCAGTTCTTC CAWSLRQGSPYYNEQFF
NA TRBJ2-1 TRBV7-3 NA TGTGCCAGCAGCTCGGGACTTCTCTACAATGAGCAGTTCTTC CASSSGLLYNEQFF
NA TRBJ2-7 TRBV4-1 NA TGCGCCAGCAGCCCACAACCAATGGACGGACTGCAGTACTTC CASSPQPMDGLQYF
NA TRBJ2-1 TRBV2 TRBD2 TGTGCCAGCAGTGAATTGACTAGCGGGATGAATGAGCAGTTCTTC CASSELTSGMNEQFF
NA TRBJ1-3 TRBV18 NA TGTGCCAGCACAAACCCGGGGAGCAACTCTGGAAACACCATATATTTT CASTNPGSNSGNTIYF
NA TRBJ2-1 TRBV7-9 NA TGTGCCAGCAGCAATCTAGGTCCACACTACAATGAGCAGTTCTTC CASSNLGPHYNEQFF
NA TRBJ1-2 TRBV5-4 TRBD1 TGTGCCAGCAGCACGACAGGGGTTTATGGCTACACCTTC CASSTTGVYGYTF
NA TRBJ1-1 TRBV5-1 NA TGCGCCAGCAGCTTGGAGGGGGGGACGAACACTGAAGCTTTCTTT CASSLEGGTNTEAFF
NA TRBJ2-7 TRBV7-2 NA TGTGCCAGCAGCCCGCCGGACATCACCTACGAGCAGTACTTC CASSPPDITYEQYF
NA TRBJ2-5 TRBV11-2 TRBD2 TGTGCCAGCAGCTTATCATTCGGCGGGGGGGAAGAGACCCAGTACTTC CASSLSFGGGEETQYF
few TRBJ1-1 TRBV5-8 NA TGTGCCAGCAGCACGGGGACATTGACTGCCTTAATGAACACTGAAGCTTTCTTT CASSTGTLTALMNTEAFF
NA TRBJ1-3 TRBV30 TRBD1 TGTGCCAGCCGGGACAGCTCTGGAAACACCATATATTTT CASRDSSGNTIYF
NA TRBJ1-4 TRBV7-2 TRBD1 TGTGCCAGCAGCGACAACACGCCAGGGGGAGGTGAAAAACTGTTTTTT CASSDNTPGGGEKLFF
NA TRBJ2-1 TRBV5-4 TRBD2 TGTGCCAGCAGATTTAGCGGGGGGAGCTACAATGAGCAGTTCTTC CASRFSGGSYNEQFF
NA TRBJ2-7 TRBV27 NA TGTGCCAGCAGTTTATATCCGGGGTCAAGTTACGAGCAGTACTTC CASSLYPGSSYEQYF
NA TRBJ2-3 TRBV12-3/TRBV12-4 NA TGTGCCAGCAGTTTTAGCGGCACAGATACGCAGTATTTT CASSFSGTDTQYF
NA TRBJ1-1 TRBV7-2 TRBD1 TGTGCCAGCACCGCCCGGGACAGGAACACTGAAGCTTTCTTT CASTARDRNTEAFF
NA TRBJ1-2 TRBV28 NA TGTGCCAGCAGCTTTGCGGGGGCCGGGGTGGACTATGGCTACACCTTC CASSFAGAGVDYGYTF
NA TRBJ1-2 TRBV19 TRBD1 TGTGCCAGTACCGATCTCCCTTACAGGGGAAGTGATGGCTACACCTTC CASTDLPYRGSDGYTF
NA TRBJ1-2 TRBV4-1 NA TGCGCCAGCAGCCAACGACAGACCGGCTACACCTTC CASSQRQTGYTF
NA TRBJ2-7 TRBV18 NA TGTGCCAGCTCACCGAGTTGGATTAGCGGAGCCTACGAGCAGTACTTC CASSPSWISGAYEQYF
NA TRBJ2-3 TRBV5-1 TRBD1 TGCGCCAGCAGCCCACATGCGAAGACAGGGGCCCCGAGGGCAGATACGCAGTATTTT CASSPHAKTGAPRADTQYF
NA TRBJ2-1 TRBV5-5 TRBD2 TGTGCCAGCAGCATAGGACTAGCGGGGGGGCGCAATGAGCAGTTCTTC CASSIGLAGGRNEQFF
once TRBJ2-7 TRBV4-3 NA TGCGCCAGCAGCCAAGATCCGGCCCAGGGGCCATCTTACGAGCAGTACTTC CASSQDPAQGPSYEQYF
NA TRBJ1-3 TRBV3-1/TRBV3-2 TRBD1 TGTGCCAGCAGCCAAGCATGGGACAGAAGCTCTGGAAACACCATATATTTT CASSQAWDRSSGNTIYF
few TRBJ2-7 TRBV12-3/TRBV12-4 TRBD1 TGTGCCATCCGGACAGGGGTAGGGTACGAGCAGTACTTC CAIRTGVGYEQYF
NA TRBJ1-1 TRBV7-2 TRBD1 TGTGCCAGCAGCTTAGTAGGGACAGGGCTTCTCTTT CASSLVGTGLLF
NA TRBJ2-7 TRBV30 NA TGTGCCTGGAGTGTAAGACGGGGAGCCTACGAGCAGTACTTC CAWSVRRGAYEQYF
NA TRBJ2-3 TRBV27 NA TGTGCCAGCAGTTTAACATTCGCAGATACGCAGTATTTT CASSLTFADTQYF
NA TRBJ1-6 TRBV5-1 NA TGCGCCAGCAGCTTGACAGGGACGCCATATAATTCACCCCTCCACTTT CASSLTGTPYNSPLHF
NA TRBJ1-3 TRBV19 TRBD1 TGTGCCAGTAGAACAGGGGGCACTGGAAACACCATATATTTT CASRTGGTGNTIYF
NA TRBJ1-2 TRBV7-3 NA TGTGCCAGCAGCTTAAACGGGGTGGATGGCTACACCTTC CASSLNGVDGYTF
NA TRBJ1-1 TRBV7-6 NA TGTGCCAGCAGCTTAGCGGCCGGGAGTATTGTAAACACTGAAGCTTTCTTT CASSLAAGSIVNTEAFF
NA TRBJ1-4 TRBV29-1 NA TGCAGCGTTGAAAAGGGGACTAATGAAAAACTGTTTTTT CSVEKGTNEKLFF
NA TRBJ2-7 TRBV19 NA TGTGCCAGTAGTATTGGTTCGGTCTGGCAGGGTTGGGAGCAGTACTTC CASSIGSVWQGWEQYF
once TRBJ2-1 TRBV9 TRBD2 TGTGCCAGCAGCCCCCGGGAGAGATTAGCGGGAGATGGCAGCTCCTACAATGAGCAGTTCTTC CASSPRERLAGDGSSYNEQFF
NA TRBJ1-6 TRBV6-5 TRBD1 TGTGCCAGCAGCTATAGACAGGGAAATAATTCACCCCTCCACTTT CASSYRQGNNSPLHF
once TRBJ2-7 TRBV5-5 NA TGTGCCAGCAGCTTTCTACAGTCCCTCTACGAGCAGTACTTC CASSFLQSLYEQYF
NA TRBJ1-6 TRBV19 TRBD1 TGTGCCAGTACTCCGGGACAGGCCAATTCACCCCTCCACTTT CASTPGQANSPLHF
NA TRBJ1-6 TRBV6-6 TRBD1 TGTGCCAGCAGTATCTACAGGGGTACCCTAGGATCACCCCTCCACTTT CASSIYRGTLGSPLHF
NA TRBJ2-2 TRBV9 TRBD1 TGTGCCAGCAGCGTAACCCCGGGACAGGACCTTGGGTTCCCCACCGGGGAGCTGTTTTTT CASSVTPGQDLGFPTGELFF
few TRBJ2-2 TRBV4-1 TRBD2 TGCGCCAGCAGCCAAGGGGCTAGCGGGAGGATGAACACCGGGGAGCTGTTTTTT CASSQGASGRMNTGELFF